These 29 T cell receptor beta chains originate from one sample sequenced in a study of CD8+CD57+ T cells in acquired aplastic anemia. TCR beta VDJ and CDR3 profiles were obtained from a genomic DNA template. One entry per CDR3 protein, called by TCRdb with MiXCR from the reads. This sample has more than 100,000 distinct CDR3 sequences, with 48% found just once. Sequenced material: sorted CD4+, CD8+, or CD8+CD57+ T cells (not recorded which) from PBMCs. Every receptor here comes from a human donor in good health, serving as a control.

V gene TRBV5-1 combines with J gene TRBJ2-1, with D maybe TRBD2 (6 bases). CDR3 size: 14 residues. With 4 bases removed from V and 8 bases from J, the gap between germline ends came to 16 bases. CDR1 and CDR2 (germline): SGHRS, YFSETQ. Here the CDR3 reads CASSLAGGLDEQFF. In nucleotides, the CDR3 is TGCGCCAGCAGCCTGGCAGGAGGGCTTGATGAGCAGTTCTTC.

The V call is TRBV24-1, the J call TRBJ2-5; 7 bases line up with TRBD1. The CDR3 runs to 15 residues. Germline V gene data show CDR1 as KGHDR and CDR2 as SFDVKD. V lost 3 bases, J lost 2 bases, and 5 bases stayed unmatched. CDR3 in amino acids: CATSDPRGQQETQYF. CDR3 nucleotides: TGTGCCACCAGTGATCCTAGGGGACAGCAAGAGACCCAGTACTTC.

This clonotype is medium-sized. This sequence joins TRBV2 and TRBJ1-6, with D unresolved. CDR3 length: 15 residues. V was trimmed by 4 bases and J by 5 bases, leaving 12 bases between them. Germline-derived CDR1 and CDR2 are SNHLY and FYNNEI. The CDR3 loop reads CASSVGRSDNSPLHF. The CDR3 DNA is TGTGCCAGCAGTGTCGGGCGGTCCGATAATTCACCCCTCCACTTT.

This clonotype showed up many times. V is TRBV20-1 and J is TRBJ2-1; TRBD2 agrees at 8 bases. V shed 5 bases and J 6 bases; nucleotides not matched to a gene: 6. This CDR3 is 13 amino acids long. Germline V gene data show CDR1 as DFQATT and CDR2 as SNEGSKA (reference sequence). CDR3 in amino acids: CSARFGTSNEQFF. In DNA, the CDR3 is TGCAGTGCTCGTTTCGGGACTAGCAATGAGCAGTTCTTC.

The chain recombines TRBV20-1 with TRBJ2-7; 13 bases match TRBD2. Trimming took 0 bases from V and 5 from J; bases not matched to a gene: 7. This CDR3 spans 16 amino acids. The germline V gene has CDR1 DFQATT and CDR2 SNEGSKA (reference sequence). This CDR3 is CSARDTTSGGQDEQYF. Written as DNA, the CDR3 is TGCAGTGCTAGAGACACGACTAGCGGGGGGCAGGACGAGCAGTACTTC.

The chain has TRBV12-3 or TRBV12-4 and TRBJ2-1; D not certain. The length of the CDR3 is 13 residues. Trimming pared 0 bases from V and 6 bases from J, leaving 6 bases between. The CDR3, as DNA: TGTGCCAGCAGTTTAGCTCCCACCAATGAGCAGTTCTTC. Amino acid sequence: CASSLAPTNEQFF.

This clonotype was detected many times. CDR3 region: CSADTPNTEAFF. In DNA, the CDR3 is TGCAGTGCTGACACACCGAACACTGAAGCTTTCTTT. The chain couples TRBV20-1 to TRBJ1-1; D uncertain. V lost 5 bases to trimming and J lost 1 base, with 8 bases between them. CDR3 length: 12 residues. CDR1 and CDR2 (germline): DFQATT, SNEGSKA (reference sequence).

This clonotype occurred a few times. The genes are TRBV9 and TRBJ2-5, with TRBD2 identical over 12 bases. This CDR3 has 18 amino acids. CDR1 is SGDLS, CDR2 YYNGEE, per germline. The junction had 13 bases not matched to a gene; V was cut back by 0 bases and J by 7 bases. CDR3 sequence reads: CASSVGPSGGAGVRTQYF. CDR3 bases: TGTGCCAGCAGCGTAGGTCCTAGCGGGGGGGCCGGGGTGCGGACCCAGTACTTC.

This clonotype was seen repeatedly, ten times or more. The chain recombines TRBV12-3 or TRBV12-4 with TRBJ1-5; 8 bases match TRBD1. The ends lost 7 bases at V and 0 bases at J; junction bases unmatched: 2. CDR3 length equals 14 residues. The CDR3 loop is CASNQGASNQPQHF. The CDR3 coding sequence is TGTGCCAGCAACCAGGGGGCTAGCAATCAGCCCCAGCATTTT.

This clonotype was detected a few times. The V gene is TRBV24-1, the J gene TRBJ2-3; 14 positions match TRBD2. With 6 bases clipped from V and 6 bases from J, the junction kept 4 bases outside the gene matches. Germline V gives CDR1 KGHDR, CDR2 SFDVKD. The CDR3 is 15 residues long. CDR3 in DNA: TGTGCCACCAGTCGGGGACTAGCGGGGGTTGATACGCAGTATTTT. Its translation: CATSRGLAGVDTQYF.

Many counts were recorded for this clonotype. CDR3 DNA sequence: TGTGCCAGTAGCTTCACTCAGGATACTAACTATGGCTACACCTTC. This gives the protein CASSFTQDTNYGYTF. The gene calls are TRBV19 and TRBJ1-2; D not certain. Germline CDR1 is LNHDA and CDR2 is SQIVND (reference sequence). The V and J ends lost 6 bases and 0 bases respectively, with 14 bases between them. This CDR3 spans 15 amino acids.

Ten or more counts support this clonotype. The chain employs TRBV19 and TRBJ1-2, with no clear D. Trimming pared 4 bases from V and 4 bases from J, leaving 10 bases between. This CDR3 is 13 amino acids long. The V gene's germline CDR1 is LNHDA and CDR2 SQIVND (reference sequence). As DNA, the CDR3 is TGTGCCAGTAGTAGGGGTATTGGCTATGGCTACACCTTC. This encodes CASSRGIGYGYTF.

This chain joins TRBV11-3 and TRBJ2-7; weak D call: TRBD1 (5 bases). Germline CDR1 and CDR2: SGHNT and YENEEA. This CDR3 spans 15 amino acids. The V and J ends lost 0 bases and 5 bases respectively, with 14 bases between them. CDR3 amino acids: CASSLDRTGSDEQYF. DNA for the CDR3: TGTGCCAGCAGCTTAGATAGAACAGGAAGCGACGAGCAGTACTTC.

The chain links TRBV19 to TRBJ2-1; weak D call: TRBD2 (6 bases). This CDR3 region has 15 residues. Germline V gives CDR1 LNHDA, CDR2 SQIVND (reference sequence). V dropped 6 bases and J dropped 0 bases, with 12 bases sitting between them. CDR3 DNA: TGTGCCAGTAGGATTAGGCGGGACTCCTACAATGAGCAGTTCTTC. It yields the protein CASRIRRDSYNEQFF.

This clonotype showed up many times. This sequence joins TRBV5-1 and TRBJ2-2; 7 bases align to TRBD2. In germline, CDR1 is SGHRS, CDR2 YFSETQ. This CDR3 is built from 16 residues. V was pared by 1 base and J by 0 bases, with 3 bases of the junction left unmatched. The CDR3 sequence: CASSLQGLPNTGELFF. CDR3 in DNA: TGCGCCAGCAGCTTGCAGGGACTACCGAACACCGGGGAGCTGTTTTTT.

With regard to this clonotype: At one of its ends the junction is not consistent with the germline gene, which may arise from a read error. The chain joins TRBV24-1 to TRBJ2-7; 7 nucleotides agree with TRBD2. There are 14 residues in the CDR3. Germline CDR1 reads KGHDR; CDR2 reads SFDVKD. CDR3 nucleotides: TGTGCCACCGGTGACCCCTCAGCGGGGAACGGGCAGTACTTC. Its protein is CATGDPSAGNGQYF.

The J gene is TRBJ2-1, the V gene TRBV2, with a possible D match to TRBD2 (6 bases). V was cut by 1 base and J by 3 bases, with 19 bases left in between. The CDR3 sequence is 18 residues long. Germline CDR1 reads SNHLY; CDR2 reads FYNNEI. The CDR3 sequence is CASSEGRGSHILYNEQFF. As DNA, the CDR3 is TGTGCCAGCAGTGAAGGGCGGGGCTCCCATATCCTCTACAATGAGCAGTTCTTC.

Worth noting for this clonotype: A much more abundant neighbour one base away suggests this may be a read error. The chain carries TRBV2 and TRBJ1-5; D is ambiguous. Germline values: CDR1 SNHLY, CDR2 FYNNEI. This CDR3 has 13 residues. V gave up 5 bases and J gave up 2 bases, with 7 bases separating them. CDR3 sequence: CASSLIGNQPQHF. CDR3 in DNA: TGTGCCAGCAGTTTAATAGGCAATCAGCCCCAGCATTTT.

The chain uses TRBV4-2 and TRBJ2-6; D is perhaps TRBD1 (6 bases). This CDR3 comprises 16 residues. Germline loops: CDR1 LGHNA, CDR2 YNFKEQ. The V and J ends lost 0 bases and 2 bases respectively, with 8 bases between them. CDR3 coding DNA: TGTGCCAGCAGCCAAGATGGGGGCGCTGGGGCCAACGTCCTGACTTTC. It translates to CASSQDGGAGANVLTF.

This clonotype is a singleton in its sample. The chain links TRBV20-1 to TRBJ2-7; D gene ambiguous. The CDR3 extends over 16 amino acids. V was clipped by 3 bases and J by 3 bases, with 21 bases between them. CDR1 DFQATT and CDR2 SNEGSKA come from the germline V gene (reference sequence). CDR3 loop: CSARDGLAGASYEQYF. CDR3 DNA: TGCAGTGCTAGGGATGGTCTCGCAGGCGCTAGCTACGAGCAGTACTTC.

The J gene is TRBJ1-1, the V gene TRBV2; D gene ambiguous. The CDR3 has 14 amino acids. With 7 bases removed from V and 0 bases from J, the gap between germline ends came to 12 bases. Germline V gives CDR1 SNHLY, CDR2 FYNNEI. This chain's CDR3 is CASKGTNLNTEAFF. The CDR3 region has the DNA TGTGCCAGCAAGGGCACCAACCTGAACACTGAAGCTTTCTTT.

As regards this clonotype: Just one base apart from a much larger clone, this may be a read error. The CDR3 loop is CASSRGLANTGELFF. The CDR3 DNA reads as TGCGCCAGCAGCAGGGGGCTCGCGAACACCGGGGAGCTGTTTTTT. This chain uses TRBV5-1 with TRBJ2-2, with TRBD1 matching over 7 bases. V lost 4 bases to trimming and J lost 0 bases; unmatched junction nucleotides: 3. The CDR3 has 15 amino acids. CDR1 and CDR2 (germline): SGHRS, YFSETQ. The full variable domain, with the rest looked up from reference TRBV5-1 and TRBJ2-2, is KAGVTQTPRYLIKTRGQQVTLSCSPISGHRSVSWYQQTPGQGLQFLFEYFSETQRNKGNFPGRFSGRQFSNSRSEMNVSTLELGDSALYLCASSRGLANTGELFFGEGSRLTVL.

The table lists this clonotype with a few counts. This rearrangement joins TRBV28 to TRBJ1-5, with D hard to call. Trimming stripped 3 bases from V and 9 bases from J, with 12 bases between. The CDR3 is 13 amino acids. Germline V lookup: CDR1 MDHEN, CDR2 SYDVKM. The CDR3 reads CASSFPRPRPQHF. CDR3 in DNA: TGTGCCAGCAGTTTCCCGAGGCCCAGGCCCCAGCATTTT.

The V call is TRBV2, the J call TRBJ2-7; 11 bases are shared with TRBD1. The J segment lost 5 bases and the V segment lost 6 bases, leaving 6 bases of the junction unmatched. The CDR3 length is 14 residues. The germline V gene has CDR1 SNHLY and CDR2 FYNNEI. The CDR3 sequence: CASSAGQGADEQYF. The CDR3 bases are TGTGCCAGCAGCGCAGGACAGGGGGCTGACGAGCAGTACTTC.

This chain links TRBV6-1 with TRBJ2-5, with 8 bases aligning to TRBD2. Per the germline V gene, CDR1 is MNHNS and CDR2 is SASEGT. The CDR3 is 17 amino acids. Germline trimming cut 3 bases from V and 5 bases from J; bases unmatched to any gene: 14. In DNA form, the CDR3 reads TGTGCCAGCAGTGACAGGGGCGGGGGGATGGACTGGGAGACCCAGTACTTC. This sequence encodes CASSDRGGGMDWETQYF.

The CDR3 DNA reads TGTGCCAGCAGCTCGGCGGGGGGCTACACCTTC. Encoded protein: CASSSAGGYTF. The chain combines TRBV7-9 with TRBJ1-2, with no clear D. The CDR3 loop spans 11 amino acids. In germline, CDR1 is SEHNR, CDR2 FQNEAQ (reference sequence). Trimming stripped 4 bases from V and 8 bases from J, with 8 bases between.

Comment on this clonotype: Its ends do not fully match the called genes, so a read error is possible. This chain uses TRBV10-3 with TRBJ1-4, with D unclear. CDR1 and CDR2 (germline): ENHRY, SYGVKD. This CDR3 spans 16 amino acids. In DNA form, the CDR3 reads TGTGCCAGCAGTCCGGGAACCGGGCGCACTAATGAAAAACTGTTTTTT. It specifies CASSPGTGRTNEKLFF.

The V gene is TRBV4-1, the J gene TRBJ1-1; no reliable D call. Germline CDR1 and CDR2: MGHRA and YSYEKL. The CDR3 is 15 residues long. The V gene lost 4 bases and the J gene lost 4 bases, with 16 bases spanning the gap. The CDR3 reads CASSPTSDGGTEAFF. CDR3 nucleotides: TGCGCCAGCAGCCCTACGTCGGATGGAGGCACTGAAGCTTTCTTT.

V and J are TRBV7-8 and TRBJ2-5, with D uncertain. Germline V gives CDR1 SGHVS, CDR2 FQNEAQ. This CDR3 is 14 amino acids long. The ends were cut back, 6 bases at V and 6 bases at J, with 17 bases in the middle. CDR3 protein: CASSPGVGTQTQYF. In nucleotides, the CDR3 is TGTGCCAGCAGTCCCGGAGTGGGAACTCAGACCCAGTACTTC.